What follows is one TCR beta chain and its context. What it binds is not known. In germline, CDR1 is MDHEN, CDR2 SYDVKM. V was clipped by 6 bases and J by 3 bases, with 14 bases between them. This CDR3 has 15 residues. The sample is drawn from a study of shared clonotypes between healthy human individuals. Whole-study findings and limits: Shared across a few donors were around 5% of the naive CD4 clonotypes.

Execution of the assay was at deep level. Clones were sequenced by immunoSEQ multiplex PCR, and TCRdb holds only the in-frame ones, with some missing. The sample carries roughly 640,000 clones, less than 85% recorded once. Participating donors were healthy, HIV-negative adults free of recent acute infections or vaccinations. Sequencing was performed on memory CD4+ T cells sorted from blood. Noted subset: CD45RA-negative fraction. J is TRBJ1-4 and V is TRBV28, with D perhaps TRBD1 (5 bases). This receptor was obtained from a woman aged 25 to 39 in good health. The CDR3 region has the DNA TGTGCCAGCAGCCGCGGGGGGGACTCTAATGAAAAACTGTTTTTT. Residues: CASSRGGDSNEKLFF. The whole variable domain, remainder taken from reference TRBV28 and TRBJ1-4, is DVKVTQSSRYLVKRTGEKVFLECVQDMDHENMFWYRQDPGLGLRLIYFSYDVKMKEKGDIPEGYSVSREKKERFSLILESASTNQTSMYLCASSRGGDSNEKLFFGSGTQLSVL.